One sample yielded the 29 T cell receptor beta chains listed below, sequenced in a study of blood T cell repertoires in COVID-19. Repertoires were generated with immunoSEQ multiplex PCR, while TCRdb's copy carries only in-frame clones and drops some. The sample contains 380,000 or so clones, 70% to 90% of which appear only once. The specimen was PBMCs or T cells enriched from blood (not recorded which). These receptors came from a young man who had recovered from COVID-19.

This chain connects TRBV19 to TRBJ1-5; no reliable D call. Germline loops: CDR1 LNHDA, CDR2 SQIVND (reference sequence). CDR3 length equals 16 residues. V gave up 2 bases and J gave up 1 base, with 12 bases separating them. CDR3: CASSISGRGSNQPQHF. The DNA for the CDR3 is TGTGCCAGTAGTATATCCGGGAGAGGGAGCAATCAGCCCCAGCATTTT.

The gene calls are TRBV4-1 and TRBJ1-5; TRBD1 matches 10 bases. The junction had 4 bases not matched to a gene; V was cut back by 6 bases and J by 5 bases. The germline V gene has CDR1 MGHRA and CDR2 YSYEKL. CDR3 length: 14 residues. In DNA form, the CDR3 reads TGCGCCAGCAGTCAGACAGGGGGCGATCAGCCCCAGCATTTT. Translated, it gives CASSQTGGDQPQHF.

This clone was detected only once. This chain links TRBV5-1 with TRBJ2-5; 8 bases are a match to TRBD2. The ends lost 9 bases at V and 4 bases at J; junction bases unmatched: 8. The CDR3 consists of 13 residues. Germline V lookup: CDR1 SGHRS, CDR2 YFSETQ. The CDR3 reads CATNVAGGETQYF. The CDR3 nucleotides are TGCGCCACAAACGTCGCGGGGGGAGAGACCCAGTACTTC.

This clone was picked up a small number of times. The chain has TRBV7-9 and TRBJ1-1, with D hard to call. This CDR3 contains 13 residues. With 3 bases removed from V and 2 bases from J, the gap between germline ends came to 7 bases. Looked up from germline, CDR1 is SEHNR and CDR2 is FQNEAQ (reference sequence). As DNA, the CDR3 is TGTGCCAGCAGCTTGAGGGAAAACACTGAAGCTTTCTTT. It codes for CASSLRENTEAFF.

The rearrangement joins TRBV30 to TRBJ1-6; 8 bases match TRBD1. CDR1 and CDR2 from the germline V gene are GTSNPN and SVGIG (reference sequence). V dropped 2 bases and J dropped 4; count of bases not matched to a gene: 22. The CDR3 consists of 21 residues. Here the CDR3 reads CAWSSSRVIPGQDPYNSPLHF. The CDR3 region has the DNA TGTGCCTGGAGTTCCAGTAGGGTAATACCGGGACAGGATCCTTATAATTCACCCCTCCACTTT.

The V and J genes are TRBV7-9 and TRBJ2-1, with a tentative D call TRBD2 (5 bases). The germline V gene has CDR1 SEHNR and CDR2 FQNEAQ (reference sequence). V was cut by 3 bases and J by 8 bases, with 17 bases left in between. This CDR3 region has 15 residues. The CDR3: CASSFPRSGIDEQFF. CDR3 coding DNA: TGTGCCAGCAGCTTCCCGAGGTCGGGGATCGATGAGCAGTTCTTC.

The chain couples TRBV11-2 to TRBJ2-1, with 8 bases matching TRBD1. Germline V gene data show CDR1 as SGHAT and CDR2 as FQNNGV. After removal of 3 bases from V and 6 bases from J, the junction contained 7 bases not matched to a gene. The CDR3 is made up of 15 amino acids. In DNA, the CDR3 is TGTGCCAGCAGCTTCGACAGGGGTAAGGGCAATGAGCAGTTCTTC. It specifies CASSFDRGKGNEQFF.

Written as DNA, the CDR3 is TGTGCCAGCAGCTCGGGACAGGGGGCTTTTATTAAGGATACGCAGTATTTT. This encodes CASSSGQGAFIKDTQYF. The chain carries TRBV11-2 and TRBJ2-3; TRBD1 matches 12 bases. This CDR3 is 17 amino acids long. Losses at the gene ends were 4 bases for V and 6 bases for J; bases not matched to a gene: 11. CDR1 is SGHAT and CDR2 is FQNNGV in the germline V gene.

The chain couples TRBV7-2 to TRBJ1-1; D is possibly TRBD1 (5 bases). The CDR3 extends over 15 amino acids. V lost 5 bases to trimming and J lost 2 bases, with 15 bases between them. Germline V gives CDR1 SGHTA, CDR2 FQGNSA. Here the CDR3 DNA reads TGTGCCAGCAGCCATCCCGGGGGACTAAACACTGAAGCTTTCTTT. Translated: CASSHPGGLNTEAFF.

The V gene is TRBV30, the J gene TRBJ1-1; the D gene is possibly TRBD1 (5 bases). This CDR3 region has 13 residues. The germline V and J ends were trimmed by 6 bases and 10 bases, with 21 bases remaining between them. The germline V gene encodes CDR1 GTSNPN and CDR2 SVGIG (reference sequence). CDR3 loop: CACVIPGNGGAFF. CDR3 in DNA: TGTGCCTGTGTTATACCGGGGAACGGGGGAGCTTTCTTT.

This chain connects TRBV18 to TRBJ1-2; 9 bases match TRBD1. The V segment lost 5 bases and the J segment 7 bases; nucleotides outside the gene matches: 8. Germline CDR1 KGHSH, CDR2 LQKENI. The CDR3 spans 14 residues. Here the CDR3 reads CASSGKTGGSGYTF. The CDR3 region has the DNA TGTGCCAGCTCAGGAAAGACAGGGGGTAGTGGCTACACCTTC.

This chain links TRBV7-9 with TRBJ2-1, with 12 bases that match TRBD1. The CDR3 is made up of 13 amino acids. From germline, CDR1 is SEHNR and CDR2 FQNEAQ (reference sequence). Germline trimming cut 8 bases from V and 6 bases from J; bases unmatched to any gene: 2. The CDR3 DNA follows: TGTGCCAGCCAGGGACAGGGGGCCAATGAGCAGTTCTTC. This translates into CASQGQGANEQFF.

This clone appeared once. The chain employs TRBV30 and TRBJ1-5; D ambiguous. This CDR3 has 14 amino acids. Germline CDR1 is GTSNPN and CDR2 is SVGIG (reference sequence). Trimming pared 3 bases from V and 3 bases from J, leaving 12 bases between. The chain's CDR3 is CAWSPGSFNQPQHF. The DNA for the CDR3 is TGTGCCTGGAGCCCCGGTAGCTTCAATCAGCCCCAGCATTTT. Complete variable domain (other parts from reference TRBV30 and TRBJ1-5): SQTIHQWPATLVQPVGSPLSLECTVEGTSNPNLYWYRQAAGRGLQLLFYSVGIGQISSEVPQNLSASRPQDRQFILSSKKLLLSDSGFYLCAWSPGSFNQPQHFGDGTRLSIL.

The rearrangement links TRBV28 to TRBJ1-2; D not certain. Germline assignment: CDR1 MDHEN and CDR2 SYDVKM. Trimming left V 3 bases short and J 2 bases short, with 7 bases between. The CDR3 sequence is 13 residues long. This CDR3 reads CASSLSQNYGYTF. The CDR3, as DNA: TGTGCCAGCAGTTTGAGCCAAAACTATGGCTACACCTTC.

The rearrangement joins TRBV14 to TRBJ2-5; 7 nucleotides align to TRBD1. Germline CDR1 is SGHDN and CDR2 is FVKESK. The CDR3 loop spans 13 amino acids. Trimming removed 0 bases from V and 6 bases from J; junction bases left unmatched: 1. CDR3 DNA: TGTGCCAGCAGCCAAGATAGGGGGCAGACCCAGTACTTC. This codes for CASSQDRGQTQYF.

CDR3 loop: CASSSRDTGYGYTF. DNA of the CDR3: TGTGCCAGCAGTTCCAGGGACACCGGGTATGGCTACACCTTC. The chain has TRBV6-2 or TRBV6-3 and TRBJ1-2; tentatively, D is TRBD1 (6 bases). Germline V gene data show CDR1 as MNHEY and CDR2 as SVGEGT. The CDR3 has 14 amino acids. V gave up 4 bases and J gave up 5 bases, with 14 bases separating them.

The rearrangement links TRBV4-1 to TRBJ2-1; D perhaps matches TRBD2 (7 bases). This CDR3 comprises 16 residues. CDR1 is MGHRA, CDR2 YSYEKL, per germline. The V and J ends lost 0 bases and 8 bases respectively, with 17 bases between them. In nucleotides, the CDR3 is TGCGCCAGCAGCCAAGATACGGGGGGCAGGTTGGATGAGCAGTTCTTC. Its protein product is CASSQDTGGRLDEQFF.

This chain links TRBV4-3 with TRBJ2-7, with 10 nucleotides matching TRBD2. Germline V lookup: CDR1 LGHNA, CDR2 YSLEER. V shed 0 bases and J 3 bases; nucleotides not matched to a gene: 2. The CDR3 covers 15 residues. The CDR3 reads CASSQDRTSGYEQYF. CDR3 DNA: TGCGCCAGCAGCCAAGATCGGACTAGCGGCTACGAGCAGTACTTC.

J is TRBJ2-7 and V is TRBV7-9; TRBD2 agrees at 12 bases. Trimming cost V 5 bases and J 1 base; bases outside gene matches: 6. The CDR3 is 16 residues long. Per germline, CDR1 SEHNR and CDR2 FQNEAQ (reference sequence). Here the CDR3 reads CASSARLAGESYEQYF. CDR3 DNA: TGTGCCAGCAGCGCCCGACTAGCGGGGGAATCCTACGAGCAGTACTTC.

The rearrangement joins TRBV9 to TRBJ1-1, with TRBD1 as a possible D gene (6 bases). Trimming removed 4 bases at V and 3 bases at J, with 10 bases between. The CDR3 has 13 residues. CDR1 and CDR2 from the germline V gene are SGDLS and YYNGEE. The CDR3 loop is CASSWTVDTEAFF. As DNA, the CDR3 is TGTGCCAGCAGCTGGACAGTAGACACTGAAGCTTTCTTT.

CDR3 region: CASSPSVTGGEKLFF. The CDR3 DNA reads TGTGCCAGCTCCCCGTCCGTTACAGGGGGTGAAAAACTGTTTTTT. The V and J genes are TRBV18 and TRBJ1-4; 8 bases match TRBD1. CDR1 is KGHSH and CDR2 is LQKENI in the germline V gene. V lost 6 bases, J lost 7 bases, and 10 bases stayed unmatched. The CDR3 consists of 15 residues.

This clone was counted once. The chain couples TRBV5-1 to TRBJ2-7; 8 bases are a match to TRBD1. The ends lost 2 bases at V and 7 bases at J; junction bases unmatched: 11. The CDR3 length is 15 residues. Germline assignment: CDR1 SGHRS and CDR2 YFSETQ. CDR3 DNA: TGCGCCAGCAGCTTTTCCACCCAGGGGGCGGGGGAGCAGTACTTC. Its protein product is CASSFSTQGAGEQYF.

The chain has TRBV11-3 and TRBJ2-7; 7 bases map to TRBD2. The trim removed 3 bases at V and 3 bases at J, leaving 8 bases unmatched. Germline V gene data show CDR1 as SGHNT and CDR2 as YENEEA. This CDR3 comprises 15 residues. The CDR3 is CASSLRGGNYYEQYF. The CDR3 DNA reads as TGTGCCAGCAGCTTGAGGGGAGGGAACTACTACGAGCAGTACTTC.

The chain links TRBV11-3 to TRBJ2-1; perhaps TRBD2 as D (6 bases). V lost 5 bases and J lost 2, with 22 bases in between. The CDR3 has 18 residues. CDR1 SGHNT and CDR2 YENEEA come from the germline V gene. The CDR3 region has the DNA TGTGCCAGCAGCCCAAACGTGGCTGCGGGGCCACCCTACAATGAGCAGTTCTTC. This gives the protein CASSPNVAAGPPYNEQFF.

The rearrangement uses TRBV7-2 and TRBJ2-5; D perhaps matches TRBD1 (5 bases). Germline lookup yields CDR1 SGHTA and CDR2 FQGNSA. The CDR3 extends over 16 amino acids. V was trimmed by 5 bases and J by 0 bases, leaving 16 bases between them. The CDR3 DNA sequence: TGTGCCAGCAGCCGCGGAGACAGCTTGTACCAAGAGACCCAGTACTTC. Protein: CASSRGDSLYQETQYF.

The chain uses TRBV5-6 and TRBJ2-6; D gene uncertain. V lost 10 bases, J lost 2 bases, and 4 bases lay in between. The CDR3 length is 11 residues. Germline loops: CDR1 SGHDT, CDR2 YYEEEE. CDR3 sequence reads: CAHPGANVLTF. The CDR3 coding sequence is TGTGCCCATCCTGGGGCCAACGTCCTGACTTTC.

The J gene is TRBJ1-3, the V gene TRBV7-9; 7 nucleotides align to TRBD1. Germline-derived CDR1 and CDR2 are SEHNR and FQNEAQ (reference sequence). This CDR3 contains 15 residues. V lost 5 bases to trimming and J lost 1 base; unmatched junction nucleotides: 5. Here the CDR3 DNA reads TGTGCCAGCAGCCATGGGACAGAATCTGGAAACACCATATATTTT. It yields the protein CASSHGTESGNTIYF.

The CDR3 is CASSGGGAAFF. CDR3 bases: TGTGCCAGCAGTGGGGGGGGTGCGGCTTTCTTT. The chain links TRBV25-1 to TRBJ1-1; tentative D call: TRBD1 (5 bases). V lost 4 bases, J lost 11 bases, and 11 bases lay in between. The CDR3 is made up of 11 amino acids. In germline, CDR1 is MGHDK, CDR2 SYGVNS.

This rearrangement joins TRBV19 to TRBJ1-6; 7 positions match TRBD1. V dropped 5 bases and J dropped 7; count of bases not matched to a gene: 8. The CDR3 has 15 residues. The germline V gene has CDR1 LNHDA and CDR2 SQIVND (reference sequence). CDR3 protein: CASSDRTGVNSPLHF. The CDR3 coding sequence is TGTGCCAGTAGTGACCGGACAGGAGTAAATTCACCCCTCCACTTT.